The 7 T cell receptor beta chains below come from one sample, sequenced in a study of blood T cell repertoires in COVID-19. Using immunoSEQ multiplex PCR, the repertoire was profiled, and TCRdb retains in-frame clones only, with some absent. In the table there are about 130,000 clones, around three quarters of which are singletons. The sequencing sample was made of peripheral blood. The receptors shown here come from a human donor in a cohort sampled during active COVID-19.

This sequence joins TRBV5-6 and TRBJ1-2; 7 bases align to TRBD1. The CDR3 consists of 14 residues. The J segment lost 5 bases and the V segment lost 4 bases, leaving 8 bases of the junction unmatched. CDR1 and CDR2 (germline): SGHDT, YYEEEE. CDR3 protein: CASSETGRGYGYTF. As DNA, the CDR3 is TGTGCCAGCAGCGAGACAGGGAGAGGTTATGGCTACACCTTC.

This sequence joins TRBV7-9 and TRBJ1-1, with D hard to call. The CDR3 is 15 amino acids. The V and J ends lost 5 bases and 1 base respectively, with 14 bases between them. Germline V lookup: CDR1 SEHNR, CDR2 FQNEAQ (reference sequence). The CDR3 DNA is TGTGCCAGCAGCCCCTCCTTATTAGAGAACACTGAAGCTTTCTTT. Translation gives CASSPSLLENTEAFF.

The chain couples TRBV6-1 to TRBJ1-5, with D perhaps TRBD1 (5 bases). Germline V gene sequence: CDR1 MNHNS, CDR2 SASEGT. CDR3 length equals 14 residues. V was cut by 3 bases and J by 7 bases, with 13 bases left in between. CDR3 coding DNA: TGTGCCAGCAGTGAGGGGGGGGGAGGCCAGCCCCAGCATTTT. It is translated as CASSEGGGGQPQHF.

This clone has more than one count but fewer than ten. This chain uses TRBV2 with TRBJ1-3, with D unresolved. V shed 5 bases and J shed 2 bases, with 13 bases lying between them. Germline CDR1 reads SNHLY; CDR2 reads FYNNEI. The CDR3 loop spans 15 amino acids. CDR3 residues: CASSRSGVTGNTIYF. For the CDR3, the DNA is TGTGCCAGCAGTCGTTCCGGGGTTACTGGAAACACCATATATTTT.

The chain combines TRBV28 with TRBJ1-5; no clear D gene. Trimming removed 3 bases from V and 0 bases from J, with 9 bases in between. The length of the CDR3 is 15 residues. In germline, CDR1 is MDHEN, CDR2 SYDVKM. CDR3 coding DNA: TGTGCCAGCAGTTTGGTACAGTATAGCAATCAGCCCCAGCATTTT. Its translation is CASSLVQYSNQPQHF.

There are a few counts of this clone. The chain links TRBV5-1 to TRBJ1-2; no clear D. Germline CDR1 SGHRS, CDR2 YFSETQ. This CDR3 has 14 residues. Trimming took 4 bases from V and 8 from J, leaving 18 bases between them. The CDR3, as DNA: TGCGCCAGCAGCCGTGAGACACATTCAGTGGGCTACACCTTC. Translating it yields CASSRETHSVGYTF.

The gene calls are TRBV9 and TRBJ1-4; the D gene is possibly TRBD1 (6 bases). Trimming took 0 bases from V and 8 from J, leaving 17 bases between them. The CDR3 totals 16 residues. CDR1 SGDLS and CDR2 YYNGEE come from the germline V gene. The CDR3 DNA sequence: TGTGCCAGCAGCGTAGCTACCTCGCGGGGGCAAGAAAAACTGTTTTTT. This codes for CASSVATSRGQEKLFF.